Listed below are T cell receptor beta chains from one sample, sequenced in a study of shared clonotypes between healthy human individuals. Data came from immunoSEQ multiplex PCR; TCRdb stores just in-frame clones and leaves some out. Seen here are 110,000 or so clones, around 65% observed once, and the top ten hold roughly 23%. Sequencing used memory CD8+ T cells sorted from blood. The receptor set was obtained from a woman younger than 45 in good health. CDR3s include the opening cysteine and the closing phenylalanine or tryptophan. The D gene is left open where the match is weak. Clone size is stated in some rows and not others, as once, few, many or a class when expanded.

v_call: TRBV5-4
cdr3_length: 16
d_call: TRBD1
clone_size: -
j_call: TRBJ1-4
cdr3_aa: CASSPAGQGSLEKLFF
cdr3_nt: TGTGCCAGCAGCCCTGCCGGACAGGGGTCACTTGAAAAACTGTTTTTT

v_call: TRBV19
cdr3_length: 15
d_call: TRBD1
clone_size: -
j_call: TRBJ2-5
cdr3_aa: CASAQGAQYQETQYF
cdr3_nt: TGTGCCAGCGCACAGGGGGCCCAGTACCAAGAGACCCAGTACTTC

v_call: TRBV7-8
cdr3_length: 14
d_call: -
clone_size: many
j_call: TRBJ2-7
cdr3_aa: CASSPNPKNYEQYF
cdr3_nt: TGTGCCAGCAGCCCGAACCCCAAAAACTACGAGCAGTACTTC

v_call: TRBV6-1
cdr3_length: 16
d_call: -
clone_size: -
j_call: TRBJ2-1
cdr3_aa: CASSEEGGAGFNEQFF
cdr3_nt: TGTGCCAGCAGCGAAGAGGGGGGCGCGGGGTTCAATGAGCAGTTCTTC

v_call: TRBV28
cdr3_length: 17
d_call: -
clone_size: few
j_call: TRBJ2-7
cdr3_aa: CASSLGPRAPVALEQYF
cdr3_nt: TGTGCCAGCAGTTTGGGCCCAAGGGCACCCGTTGCCCTCGAGCAGTACTTC

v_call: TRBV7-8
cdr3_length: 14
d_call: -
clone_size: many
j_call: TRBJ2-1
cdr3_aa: CASSSRDSYNEQFF
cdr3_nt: TGTGCCAGCAGCTCCCGGGACTCTTACAATGAGCAGTTCTTC

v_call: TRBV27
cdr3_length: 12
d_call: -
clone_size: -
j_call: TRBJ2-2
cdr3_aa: CASRTKVGELFF
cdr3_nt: TGTGCCAGCAGGACCAAGGTCGGGGAGCTGTTTTTT

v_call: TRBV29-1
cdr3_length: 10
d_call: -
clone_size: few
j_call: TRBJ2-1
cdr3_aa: CSAGNNEQFF
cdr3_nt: TGCAGCGCGGGGAACAATGAGCAGTTCTTC

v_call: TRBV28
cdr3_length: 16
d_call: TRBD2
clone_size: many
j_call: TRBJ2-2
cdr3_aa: CASSTPWGGDTGELFF
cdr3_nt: TGTGCCAGCAGTACCCCCTGGGGAGGGGACACCGGGGAGCTGTTTTTT

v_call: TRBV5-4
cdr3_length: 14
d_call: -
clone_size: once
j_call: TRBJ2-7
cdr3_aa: CASSLVGGVYEQYF
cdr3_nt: TGTGCCAGCAGCTTGGTAGGGGGGGTCTACGAGCAGTACTTC

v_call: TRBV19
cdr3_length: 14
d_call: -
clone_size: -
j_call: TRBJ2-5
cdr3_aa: CASTRGAETETQYF
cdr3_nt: TGTGCCAGTACCAGGGGGGCAGAGACAGAGACCCAGTACTTC

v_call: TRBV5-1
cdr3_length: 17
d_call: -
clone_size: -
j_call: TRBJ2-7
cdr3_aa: CASSLAAGLASSYEQYF
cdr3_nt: TGCGCCAGCAGCTTGGCCGCGGGGCTAGCCAGCTCCTACGAGCAGTACTTC

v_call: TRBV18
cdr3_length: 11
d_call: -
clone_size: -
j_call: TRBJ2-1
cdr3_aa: CASVTGNEQFF
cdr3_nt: TGTGCCAGCGTTACCGGGAATGAGCAGTTCTTC